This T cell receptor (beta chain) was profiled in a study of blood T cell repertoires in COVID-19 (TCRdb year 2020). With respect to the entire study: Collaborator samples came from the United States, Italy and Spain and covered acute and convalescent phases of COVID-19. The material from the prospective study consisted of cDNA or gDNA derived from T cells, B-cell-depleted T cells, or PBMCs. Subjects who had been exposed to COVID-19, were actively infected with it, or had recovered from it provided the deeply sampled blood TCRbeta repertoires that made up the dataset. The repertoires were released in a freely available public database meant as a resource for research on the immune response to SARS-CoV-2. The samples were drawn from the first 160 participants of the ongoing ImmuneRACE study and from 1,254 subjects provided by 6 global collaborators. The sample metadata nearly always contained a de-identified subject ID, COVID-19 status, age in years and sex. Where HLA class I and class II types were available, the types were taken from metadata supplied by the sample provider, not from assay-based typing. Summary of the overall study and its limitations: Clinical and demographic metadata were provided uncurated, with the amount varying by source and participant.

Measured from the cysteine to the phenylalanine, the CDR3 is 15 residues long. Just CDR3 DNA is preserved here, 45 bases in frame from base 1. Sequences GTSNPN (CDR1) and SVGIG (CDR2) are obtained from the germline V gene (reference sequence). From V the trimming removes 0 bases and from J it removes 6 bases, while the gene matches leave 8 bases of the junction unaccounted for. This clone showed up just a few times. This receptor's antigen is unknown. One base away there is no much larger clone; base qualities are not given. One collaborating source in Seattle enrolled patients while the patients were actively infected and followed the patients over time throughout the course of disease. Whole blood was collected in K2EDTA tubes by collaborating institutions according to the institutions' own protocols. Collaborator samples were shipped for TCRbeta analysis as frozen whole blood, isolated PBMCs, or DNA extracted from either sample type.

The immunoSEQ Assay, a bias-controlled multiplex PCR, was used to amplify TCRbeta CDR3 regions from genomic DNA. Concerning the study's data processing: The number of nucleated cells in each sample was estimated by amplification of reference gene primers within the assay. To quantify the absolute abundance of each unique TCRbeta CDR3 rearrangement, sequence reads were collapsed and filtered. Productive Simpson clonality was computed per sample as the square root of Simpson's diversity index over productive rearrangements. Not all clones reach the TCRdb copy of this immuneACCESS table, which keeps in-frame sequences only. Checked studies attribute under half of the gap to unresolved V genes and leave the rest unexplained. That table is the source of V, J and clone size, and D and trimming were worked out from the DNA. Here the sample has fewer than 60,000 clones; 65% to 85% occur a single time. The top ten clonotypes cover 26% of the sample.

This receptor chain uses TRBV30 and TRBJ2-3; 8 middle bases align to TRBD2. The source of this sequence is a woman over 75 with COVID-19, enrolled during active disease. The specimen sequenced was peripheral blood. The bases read TGTGCCTGGAGTGTGGGAACTAGCGGAGGCGATACGCAGTATTTT. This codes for CAWSVGTSGGDTQYF.